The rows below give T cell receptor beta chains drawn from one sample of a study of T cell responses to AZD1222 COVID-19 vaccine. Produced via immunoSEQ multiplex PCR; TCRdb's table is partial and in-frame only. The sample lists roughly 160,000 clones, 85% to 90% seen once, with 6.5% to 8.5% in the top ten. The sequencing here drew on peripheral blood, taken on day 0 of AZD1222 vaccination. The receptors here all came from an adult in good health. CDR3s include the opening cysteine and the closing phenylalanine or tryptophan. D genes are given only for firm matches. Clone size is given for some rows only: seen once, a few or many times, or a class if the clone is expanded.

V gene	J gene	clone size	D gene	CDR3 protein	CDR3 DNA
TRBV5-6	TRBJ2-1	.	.	CASSFRTGYNEQFF	TGTGCCAGCAGCTTTCGAACAGGCTACAATGAGCAGTTCTTC
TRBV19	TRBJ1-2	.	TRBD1	CASSETRQGYGYTF	TGTGCCAGTAGTGAAACAAGACAGGGCTATGGCTACACCTTC
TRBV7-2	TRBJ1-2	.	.	CASSSFMQGLNYGYTF	TGTGCCAGCAGCTCTTTCATGCAGGGCTTAAACTATGGCTACACCTTC
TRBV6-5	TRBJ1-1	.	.	CASRLRETAEAFF	TGTGCCAGCAGGTTAAGGGAGACGGCTGAAGCTTTCTTT
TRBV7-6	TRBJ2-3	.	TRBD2	CASSLLAGGYTSTDTQYF	TGTGCCAGCAGCTTGCTAGCGGGGGGGTACACTAGCACAGATACGCAGTATTTT
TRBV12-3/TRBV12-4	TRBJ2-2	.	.	CASGYQAWGELFF	TGTGCCAGCGGATATCAAGCCTGGGGGGAGCTGTTTTTT
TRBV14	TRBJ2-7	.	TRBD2	CASSHHGGFYEQYF	TGTGCCAGCAGCCACCACGGGGGGTTCTACGAGCAGTACTTC
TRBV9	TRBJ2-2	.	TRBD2	CASSRGLANTGELFF	TGTGCCAGTTCGCGGGGGTTGGCGAACACCGGGGAGCTGTTTTTT
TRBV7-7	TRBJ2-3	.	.	CASSGGPDHTQYF	TGTGCTAGCAGCGGAGGACCCGACCATACGCAGTATTTT
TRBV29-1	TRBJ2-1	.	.	CSALRQATYNEQFF	TGCAGCGCCCTTCGACAGGCCACCTACAATGAGCAGTTCTTC
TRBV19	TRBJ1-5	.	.	CASSSGTSNQPQHF	TGTGCCAGTAGTTCAGGGACTAGCAATCAGCCCCAGCATTTT
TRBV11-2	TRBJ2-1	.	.	CASTRYNEQFF	TGTGCCAGCACCAGGTACAATGAGCAGTTCTTC
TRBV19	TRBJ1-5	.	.	CASSTGRGRVWDQPQHF	TGTGCCAGTAGTACGGGCAGGGGTAGGGTCTGGGATCAGCCCCAGCATTTT
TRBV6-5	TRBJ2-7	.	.	CASSYHQALAYEQYF	TGTGCCAGCAGTTACCACCAGGCCCTGGCCTACGAGCAGTACTTC
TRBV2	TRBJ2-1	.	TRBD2	CASRTSGGFNEQFF	TGTGCCAGCAGGACTAGCGGGGGGTTCAATGAGCAGTTCTTC
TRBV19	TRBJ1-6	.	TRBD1	CASSLGQGHSPLHF	TGTGCCAGTAGTCTAGGACAGGGGCATTCACCCCTCCACTTT
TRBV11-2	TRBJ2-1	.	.	CASSPFHEQFF	TGTGCCAGCAGCCCTTTCCATGAGCAGTTCTTC
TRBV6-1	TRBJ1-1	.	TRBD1	CASSEALSGGTEAFF	TGTGCCAGCAGTGAGGCGCTATCAGGGGGCACTGAAGCTTTCTTT
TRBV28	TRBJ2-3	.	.	CASSPPAGLTDTQYF	TGTGCCAGCAGCCCTCCGGCGGGGTTAACAGATACGCAGTATTTT
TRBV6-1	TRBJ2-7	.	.	CASTEGPGRPYEQYF	TGTGCCAGCACTGAAGGGCCCGGCAGACCCTACGAGCAGTACTTC
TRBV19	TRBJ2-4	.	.	CASSIDRDQHVQYF	TGTGCCAGTAGCATCGACCGGGACCAGCACGTTCAGTACTTC
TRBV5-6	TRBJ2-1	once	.	CASSLLQPYNEQFF	TGTGCCAGCAGCTTGCTACAGCCCTACAATGAGCAGTTCTTC
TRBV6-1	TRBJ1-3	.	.	CASSERTYYSGNTIYF	TGTGCCAGCAGTGAACGGACTTATTACTCTGGAAACACCATATATTTT
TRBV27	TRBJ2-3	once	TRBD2	CASSPATGGGEYTQYF	TGTGCCAGCAGTCCCGCCACTGGCGGGGGGGAGTATACGCAGTATTTT
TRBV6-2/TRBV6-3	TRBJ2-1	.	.	CASSYWSRAVGQFF	TGTGCCAGCAGTTACTGGTCCCGCGCCGTTGGGCAGTTCTTC
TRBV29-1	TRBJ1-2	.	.	CSVEDSSYGYTF	TGCAGCGTTGAAGACAGCTCCTATGGCTACACCTTC